The 9 T cell receptor beta chains presented below share a single source sample, sequenced in a study of early T cells in non-severe SARS-CoV-2 infection. TCRdb recomputed calls from the 5' RACE reads with MiXCR, one row per CDR3 protein. The sample lists fewer than 130,000 distinct CDR3 sequences, over 9.5% occurring once. Sequences were derived from whole blood, sampled at baseline. These receptors all come from an adult who was a healthcare worker with PCR-confirmed SARS-CoV-2 infection or an uninfected control (not recorded which).

The V and J genes are TRBV5-1 and TRBJ1-4; a possible D gene is TRBD1 (6 bases). The germline V and J ends were trimmed by 2 bases and 0 bases, with 11 bases remaining between them. The CDR3 consists of 16 residues. The germline CDR1 and CDR2 sequences are SGHRS and YFSETQ. The CDR3 loop is CASSLTGPTTNEKLFF. The CDR3 nucleotides are TGCGCCAGCAGCTTAACAGGGCCCACAACTAATGAAAAACTGTTTTTT.

This clonotype has more than one count but fewer than ten. The chain carries TRBV12-3 or TRBV12-4 and TRBJ2-7; the D gene is possibly TRBD1 (6 bases). The CDR3 loop spans 16 amino acids. Trimming cost V 5 bases and J 2 bases, with 19 bases left between them. The CDR3 is CASSLYTGPLAYEQYF. DNA for the CDR3: TGTGCCAGCAGTCTCTACACAGGGCCCCTAGCCTACGAGCAGTACTTC.

Many counts were recorded for this clonotype. The V call is TRBV10-3, the J call TRBJ1-2, with TRBD1 as a possible D gene (5 bases). Germline-derived CDR1 and CDR2 are ENHRY and SYGVKD. This CDR3 region has 14 residues. The V end lost 4 bases, the J end lost 4 bases, and 13 bases lay between the germline ends. CDR3 loop: CAISVVGEIYGYTF. DNA for the CDR3: TGTGCCATCAGTGTGGTGGGGGAGATCTATGGCTACACCTTC.

This chain connects TRBV12-3 or TRBV12-4 to TRBJ1-2; a possible D gene is TRBD1 (5 bases). V dropped 7 bases and J dropped 1 base, with 13 bases sitting between them. The CDR3 consists of 14 residues. CDR3 bases: TGTGCCAGCACGGCGCAGGGAAGTAACTATGGCTACACCTTC. Its protein is CASTAQGSNYGYTF.

This rearrangement joins TRBV19 to TRBJ2-7, with TRBD2 as a possible D gene (5 bases). Germline V gene sequence: CDR1 LNHDA, CDR2 SQIVND (reference sequence). V was cut by 5 bases and J by 6 bases, with 17 bases left in between. This CDR3 has 14 amino acids. DNA of the CDR3: TGTGCCAGTAGTGGACGGACTCAGGCGGGCGAGCAGTACTTC. This sequence encodes CASSGRTQAGEQYF.

The gene calls are TRBV13 and TRBJ2-7; 7 nucleotides agree with TRBD1. Germline V CDR1 and CDR2: PRHDT, FYEKMQ (reference sequence). This CDR3 spans 16 amino acids. The ends lost 5 bases at V and 0 bases at J; junction bases unmatched: 10. CDR3 protein: CASSRWGTESSYEQYF. CDR3 DNA sequence: TGTGCCAGCAGCCGGTGGGGGACAGAGAGCTCCTACGAGCAGTACTTC.

The chain combines TRBV4-1 with TRBJ2-7; D gene uncertain. The CDR3 has 13 residues. The germline V gene has CDR1 MGHRA and CDR2 YSYEKL. V was cut by 3 bases and J by 3 bases, with 9 bases left in between. The CDR3 DNA is TGCGCCAGCAGCCACCGGGTCGACTACGAGCAGTACTTC. Its protein is CASSHRVDYEQYF.

The chain links TRBV5-1 to TRBJ2-7, with a possible D match to TRBD2 (6 bases). CDR1 SGHRS and CDR2 YFSETQ come from the germline V gene. V lost 7 bases and J lost 10, with 24 bases in between. The length of the CDR3 is 14 residues. The CDR3 DNA sequence: TGCGCCAGCGGAGTGAACGGGGGAGGTGATGGACAGTACTTC. Its protein product is CASGVNGGGDGQYF.

This clonotype has ten or more counts. V is TRBV6-4 and J is TRBJ2-7, with 7 bases matching TRBD2. Germline lookup yields CDR1 MRHNA and CDR2 SNTAGT. The ends lost 4 bases at V and 2 bases at J; junction bases unmatched: 8. This CDR3 spans 15 amino acids. The chain's CDR3 is CASSVGLDPTYEQYF. CDR3 sequence (DNA): TGTGCCAGCAGTGTCGGACTAGACCCTACCTACGAGCAGTACTTC.